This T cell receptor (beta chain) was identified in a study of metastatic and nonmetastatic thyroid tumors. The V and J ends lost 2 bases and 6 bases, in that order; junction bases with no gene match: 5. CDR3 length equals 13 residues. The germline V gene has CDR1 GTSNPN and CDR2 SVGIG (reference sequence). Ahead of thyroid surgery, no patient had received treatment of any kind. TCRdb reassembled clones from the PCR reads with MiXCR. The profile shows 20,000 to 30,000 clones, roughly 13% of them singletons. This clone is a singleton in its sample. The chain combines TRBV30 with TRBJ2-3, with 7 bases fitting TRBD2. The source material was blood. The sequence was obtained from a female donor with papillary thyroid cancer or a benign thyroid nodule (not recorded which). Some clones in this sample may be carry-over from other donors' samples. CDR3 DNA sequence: TGTGCCTGGAGTCGAATGGGAGGGGATACGCAGTATTTT. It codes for CAWSRMGGDTQYF.